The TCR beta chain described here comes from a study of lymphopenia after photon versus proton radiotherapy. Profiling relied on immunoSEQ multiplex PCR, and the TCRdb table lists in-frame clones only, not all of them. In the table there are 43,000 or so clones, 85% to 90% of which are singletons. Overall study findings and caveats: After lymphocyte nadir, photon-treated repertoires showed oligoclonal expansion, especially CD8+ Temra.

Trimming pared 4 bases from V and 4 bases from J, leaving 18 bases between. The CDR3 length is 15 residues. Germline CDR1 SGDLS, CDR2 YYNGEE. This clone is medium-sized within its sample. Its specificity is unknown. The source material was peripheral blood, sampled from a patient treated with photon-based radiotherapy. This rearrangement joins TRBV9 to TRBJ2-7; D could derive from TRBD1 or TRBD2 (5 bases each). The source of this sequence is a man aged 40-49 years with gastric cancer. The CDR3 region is CASSPGTEPGYEQYF. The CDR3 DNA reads TGTGCCAGCAGCCCTGGGACCGAGCCAGGTTACGAGCAGTACTTC.